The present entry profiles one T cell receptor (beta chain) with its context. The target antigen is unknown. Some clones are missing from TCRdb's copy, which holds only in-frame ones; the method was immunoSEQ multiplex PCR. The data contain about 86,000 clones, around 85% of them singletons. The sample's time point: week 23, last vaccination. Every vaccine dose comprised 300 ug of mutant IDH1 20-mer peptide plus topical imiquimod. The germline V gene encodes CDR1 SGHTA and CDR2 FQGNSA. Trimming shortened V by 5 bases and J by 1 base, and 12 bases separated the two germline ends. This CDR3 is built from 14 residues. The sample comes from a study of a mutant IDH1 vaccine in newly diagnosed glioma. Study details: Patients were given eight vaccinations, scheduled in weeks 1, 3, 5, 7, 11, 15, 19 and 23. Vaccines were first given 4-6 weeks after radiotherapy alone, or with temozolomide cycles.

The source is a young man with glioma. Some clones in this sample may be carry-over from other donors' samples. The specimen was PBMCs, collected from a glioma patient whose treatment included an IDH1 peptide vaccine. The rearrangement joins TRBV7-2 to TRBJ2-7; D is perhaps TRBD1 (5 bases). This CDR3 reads CASSETTDSYEQYF. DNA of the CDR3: TGTGCCAGCAGCGAAACGACAGATTCCTACGAGCAGTACTTC.